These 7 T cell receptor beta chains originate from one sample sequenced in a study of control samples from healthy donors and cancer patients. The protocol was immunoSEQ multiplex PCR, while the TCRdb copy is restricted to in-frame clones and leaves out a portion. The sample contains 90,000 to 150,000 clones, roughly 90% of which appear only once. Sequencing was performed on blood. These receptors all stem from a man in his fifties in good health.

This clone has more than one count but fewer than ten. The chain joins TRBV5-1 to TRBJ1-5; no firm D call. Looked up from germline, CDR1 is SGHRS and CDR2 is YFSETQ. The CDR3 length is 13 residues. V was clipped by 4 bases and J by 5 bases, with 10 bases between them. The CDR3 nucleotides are TGCGCCAGCAGCATTGACCGATATCAGCCCCAGCATTTT. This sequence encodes CASSIDRYQPQHF.

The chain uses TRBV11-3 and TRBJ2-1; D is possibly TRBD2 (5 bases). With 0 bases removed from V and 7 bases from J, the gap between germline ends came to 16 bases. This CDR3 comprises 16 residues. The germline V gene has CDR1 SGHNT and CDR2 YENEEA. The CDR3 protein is CASSLDYREGRNEQFF. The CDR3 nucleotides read TGTGCCAGCAGCTTAGATTATCGAGAGGGCAGAAATGAGCAGTTCTTC.

The DNA of the CDR3 is TGTGCCAGTGGAGGGGGGTACGAGCAGTACTTC. Residues: CASGGGYEQYF. V and J are TRBV19 and TRBJ2-7; D may be TRBD1 or TRBD2 (6 bases each). Trimming took 8 bases from V and 4 from J, leaving 9 bases between them. Germline values: CDR1 LNHDA, CDR2 SQIVND (reference sequence). The CDR3 extends over 11 amino acids.

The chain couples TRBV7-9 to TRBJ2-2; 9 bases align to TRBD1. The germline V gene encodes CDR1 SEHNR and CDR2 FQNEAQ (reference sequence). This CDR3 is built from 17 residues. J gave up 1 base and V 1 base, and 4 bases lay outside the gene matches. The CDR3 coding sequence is TGTGCCAGCAGCTTAGGGAGGACAGGGGAGAACACCGGGGAGCTGTTTTTT. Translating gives CASSLGRTGENTGELFF.

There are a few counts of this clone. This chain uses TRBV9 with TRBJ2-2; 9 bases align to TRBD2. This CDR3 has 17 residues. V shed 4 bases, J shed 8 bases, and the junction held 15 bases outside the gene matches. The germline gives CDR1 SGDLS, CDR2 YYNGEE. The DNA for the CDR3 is TGTGCCAGCAGCCCCCGAGGGCCGCGGGGGGGCTTGGGGGAGCTGTTTTTT. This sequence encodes CASSPRGPRGGLGELFF.

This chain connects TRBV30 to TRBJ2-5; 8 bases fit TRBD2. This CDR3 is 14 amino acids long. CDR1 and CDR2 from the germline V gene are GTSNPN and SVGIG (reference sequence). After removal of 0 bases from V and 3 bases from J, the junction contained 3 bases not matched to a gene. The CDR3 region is CAWSVGSGEETQYF. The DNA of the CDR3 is TGTGCCTGGAGTGTAGGTAGCGGGGAAGAGACCCAGTACTTC.

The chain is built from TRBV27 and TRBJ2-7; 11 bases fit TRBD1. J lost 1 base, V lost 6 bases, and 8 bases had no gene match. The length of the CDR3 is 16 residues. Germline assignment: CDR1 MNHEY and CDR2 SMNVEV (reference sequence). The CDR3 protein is CASSTWDRGTSYEQYF. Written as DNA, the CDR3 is TGTGCCAGCAGCACGTGGGACAGGGGGACTTCCTACGAGCAGTACTTC.